The 29 T cell receptor beta chains presented below share a single source sample, sequenced in a study of Tregs in tolerant kidney transplant recipients. Method: immunoSEQ multiplex PCR; TCRdb's copy keeps in-frame clones and lacks some. This table has about 87,000 clones, roughly 93% appearing once. This material consisted of CD4+ T cells from blood, taken before the transplant. The receptors were sampled from a human donor who received a combined kidney and bone marrow transplant.

The rearrangement joins TRBV7-3 to TRBJ2-5; TRBD2 matches at 7 bases. The CDR3 covers 15 residues. J lost 5 bases, V lost 5 bases, and 11 bases had no gene match. Germline V lookup: CDR1 SGHTA, CDR2 FQGTGA. CDR3 region: CASSPLSGRGETQYF. Here the CDR3 DNA reads TGTGCCAGCAGCCCCCTTTCTGGGCGGGGGGAGACCCAGTACTTC.

The chain links TRBV7-2 to TRBJ2-3, with D unresolved. Germline V lookup: CDR1 SGHTA, CDR2 FQGNSA. This CDR3 is built from 15 residues. The ends were cut back, 2 bases at V and 0 bases at J, with 9 bases in the middle. The CDR3 bases are TGTGCCAGCAGCTTAACCCCGCTAAGCACAGATACGCAGTATTTT. Translated, it gives CASSLTPLSTDTQYF.

The chain employs TRBV5-1 and TRBJ2-3; a possible D gene is TRBD1 (6 bases). Germline assignment: CDR1 SGHRS and CDR2 YFSETQ. Trimming cost V 5 bases and J 4 bases, with 14 bases left between them. This CDR3 is 14 amino acids long. The CDR3 DNA reads as TGCGCCAGCAGATCCGGGACAACCTCAGATACGCAGTATTTT. Its translation is CASRSGTTSDTQYF.

The rearrangement uses TRBV2 and TRBJ2-5, with a weak D call TRBD2 (5 bases). This CDR3 region has 15 residues. V shed 7 bases and J shed 4 bases, with 19 bases lying between them. Germline V gives CDR1 SNHLY, CDR2 FYNNEI. Here the CDR3 reads CASTEARGPGETQYF. The CDR3 DNA reads as TGTGCCAGCACCGAAGCGCGAGGGCCGGGAGAGACCCAGTACTTC. Combining the CDR3 with reference TRBV2 and TRBJ2-5 gives the whole variable domain EPEVTQTPSHQVTQMGQEVILRCVPISNHLYFYWYRQILGQKVEFLVSFYNNEISEKSEIFDDQFSVERPDGSNFTLKIRSTKLEDSAMYFCASTEARGPGETQYFGPGTRLLVL.

The chain couples TRBV19 to TRBJ2-7; possibly TRBD1 for D (6 bases). The CDR3 runs to 14 residues. Germline values: CDR1 LNHDA, CDR2 SQIVND (reference sequence). V lost 4 bases and J 1 base, leaving 11 bases between the germline ends. In DNA form, the CDR3 reads TGTGCCAGTAGTACTGACAGGTATTCCTACGAGCAGTACTTC. It codes for CASSTDRYSYEQYF.

The gene calls are TRBV6-4 and TRBJ2-4, with D unclear. CDR1 is MRHNA, CDR2 SNTAGT, per germline. The length of the CDR3 is 13 residues. V was clipped by 4 bases and J by 2 bases, with 6 bases between them. The CDR3 is CASSGHTKNIQYF. CDR3 sequence (DNA): TGTGCCAGCAGTGGACATACCAAAAACATTCAGTACTTC.

This chain links TRBV11-2 with TRBJ1-1, with D perhaps matching TRBD1 (6 bases). In germline, CDR1 is SGHAT, CDR2 FQNNGV. The CDR3 runs 14 residues. Trimming took off 1 base at V and 6 bases at J, with 12 bases between the two ends. CDR3 loop: CASSLGLTGPEAFF. DNA of the CDR3: TGTGCCAGCAGCTTAGGATTGACAGGACCTGAAGCTTTCTTT.

J is TRBJ2-7 and V is TRBV5-5, with 7 bases lining up with TRBD1. CDR1 and CDR2 from the germline V gene are SGHKS and YYEKEE (reference sequence). V shed 4 bases, J shed 1 base, and the junction held 8 bases outside the gene matches. This CDR3 region has 15 residues. The CDR3, as DNA: TGTGCCAGCAGCGTCTTACAGGGGAAGTCCTACGAGCAGTACTTC. This encodes CASSVLQGKSYEQYF.

This rearrangement joins TRBV5-1 to TRBJ2-3, with TRBD2 as a possible D gene (5 bases). Germline values: CDR1 SGHRS, CDR2 YFSETQ. V was shortened by 0 bases and J by 2 bases, with 10 bases between the two germline ends. CDR3 length: 15 amino acids. Here the CDR3 reads CASSLESGYTDTQYF. CDR3 nucleotide sequence: TGCGCCAGCAGCTTGGAATCGGGGTACACAGATACGCAGTATTTT.

The rearrangement links TRBV11-3 to TRBJ1-1; 11 bases fit TRBD1. V lost 5 bases and J lost 5; bases outside the gene matches: 7. Germline values: CDR1 SGHNT, CDR2 YENEEA. The CDR3 contains 15 residues. CDR3: CASSSRTGGGTEAFF. DNA for the CDR3: TGTGCCAGCAGCAGCCGGACAGGGGGCGGAACTGAAGCTTTCTTT.

The chain is built from TRBV4-2 and TRBJ2-1; TRBD2 aligns across 12 bases. Germline V gene sequence: CDR1 LGHNA, CDR2 YNFKEQ. The CDR3 has 16 amino acids. J was trimmed by 9 bases and V by 1 base; bases with no gene match: 7. The CDR3 reads CASSQGASGGASEQFF. Here the CDR3 DNA reads TGTGCCAGCAGCCAAGGGGCTAGCGGGGGGGCCAGTGAGCAGTTCTTC.

V is TRBV29-1 and J is TRBJ1-2; TRBD1 agrees at 9 bases. The CDR3 runs to 13 residues. Per germline, CDR1 SQVTM and CDR2 ANQGSEA. J lost 0 bases, V lost 6 bases, and 2 bases had no gene match. CDR3 in amino acids: CSVGDRANYGYTF. CDR3 coding DNA: TGCAGCGTGGGGGACAGGGCTAACTATGGCTACACCTTC.

This chain's CDR3 is CASSFILAGAYEQYF. DNA for the CDR3: TGTGCCAGCAGCTTCATATTAGCGGGAGCCTACGAGCAGTACTTC. J is TRBJ2-7 and V is TRBV7-2, with TRBD2 matching 9 bases. V was pared by 3 bases and J by 2 bases, with 5 bases of the junction left unmatched. The CDR3 runs to 15 residues. Germline V gives CDR1 SGHTA, CDR2 FQGNSA.

The chain combines TRBV11-3 with TRBJ2-5; TRBD2 matches at 13 bases. Germline lookup yields CDR1 SGHNT and CDR2 YENEEA. Losses at the gene ends were 5 bases for V and 5 bases for J; bases not matched to a gene: 11. The CDR3 runs to 17 residues. Written as DNA, the CDR3 is TGTGCCAGCAGCCTCGGACTAGCGGGAGAGAGAGTGGAGACCCAGTACTTC. Encoded protein: CASSLGLAGERVETQYF.

V gene TRBV4-2 combines with J gene TRBJ2-1, with TRBD2 matching 9 bases. CDR3 length: 16 amino acids. The junction had 4 bases not matched to a gene; V was cut back by 1 base and J by 3 bases. Germline loops: CDR1 LGHNA, CDR2 YNFKEQ. The DNA for the CDR3 is TGTGCCAGCAGCCAAGTGCTAGCGGGGTTCTACAATGAGCAGTTCTTC. This codes for CASSQVLAGFYNEQFF.

This chain uses TRBV19 with TRBJ1-3, with D perhaps TRBD1 (5 bases). CDR1 and CDR2 from the germline V gene are LNHDA and SQIVND (reference sequence). V lost 3 bases and J lost 2, with 11 bases in between. This CDR3 is built from 15 residues. The CDR3 DNA sequence: TGTGCCAGTAGTATCCAGGGAACGGCTGGAAACACCATATATTTT. Translation gives CASSIQGTAGNTIYF.

This chain uses TRBV5-1 with TRBJ1-4; D gene uncertain. The V end lost 0 bases, the J end lost 4 bases, and 16 bases lay between the germline ends. Germline V lookup: CDR1 SGHRS, CDR2 YFSETQ. The CDR3 loop spans 17 amino acids. CDR3 protein: CASSLEHGSVHNEKLFF. The DNA for the CDR3 is TGCGCCAGCAGCTTGGAGCACGGCAGCGTGCATAATGAAAAACTGTTTTTT. The complete variable domain, with remaining parts taken from reference TRBV5-1 and TRBJ1-4, reads KAGVTQTPRYLIKTRGQQVTLSCSPISGHRSVSWYQQTPGQGLQFLFEYFSETQRNKGNFPGRFSGRQFSNSRSEMNVSTLELGDSALYLCASSLEHGSVHNEKLFFGSGTQLSVL.

This chain joins TRBV9 and TRBJ1-4, with D maybe TRBD1 (5 bases). Germline V lookup: CDR1 SGDLS, CDR2 YYNGEE. The CDR3 covers 15 residues. V lost 4 bases to trimming and J lost 6 bases, with 16 bases between them. The DNA for the CDR3 is TGTGCCAGCAGCCTCACCGGGACTGCCCATGAAAAACTGTTTTTT. Translation gives CASSLTGTAHEKLFF.

The chain joins TRBV6-1 to TRBJ2-7; D remains ambiguous. Trimming cost V 8 bases and J 5 bases, with 13 bases left between them. In germline, CDR1 is MNHNS, CDR2 SASEGT. The CDR3 spans 12 residues. CDR3 in amino acids: CASHRSADEQYF. In DNA form, the CDR3 reads TGTGCCAGCCATAGGTCGGCGGACGAGCAGTACTTC.

The gene calls are TRBV10-3 and TRBJ1-2; TRBD1 might be the D (6 bases). Looked up from germline, CDR1 is ENHRY and CDR2 is SYGVKD. V was cut by 10 bases and J by 2 bases, with 11 bases left in between. The CDR3 runs 12 residues. The CDR3 is CATEGGNYGYTF. The CDR3 DNA is TGTGCCACCGAGGGGGGGAACTATGGCTACACCTTC.

J is TRBJ1-2 and V is TRBV7-2; 7 nucleotides line up with TRBD1. This CDR3 region has 15 residues. The V segment lost 1 base and the J segment 4 bases; nucleotides outside the gene matches: 6. Germline CDR1 and CDR2: SGHTA and FQGNSA. The CDR3 DNA reads as TGTGCCAGCAGCTTAGAGACAGGGTTCGGCTATGGCTACACCTTC. Its translation is CASSLETGFGYGYTF.

The genes are TRBV9 and TRBJ2-2, with D hard to call. Per the germline V gene, CDR1 is SGDLS and CDR2 is YYNGEE. The CDR3 runs 17 residues. Trimming left V 4 bases short and J 0 bases short, with 16 bases between. CDR3 region: CASSPRQAGANTGELFF. DNA of the CDR3: TGTGCCAGCAGCCCCCGCCAAGCAGGCGCGAACACCGGGGAGCTGTTTTTT.

This clone appeared once. At one of its ends the junction is not consistent with the germline gene, which may arise from a read error. The sample has other DNA sequences that encode this CDR3 too. This chain joins TRBV30 and TRBJ1-6; D is perhaps TRBD1 (5 bases). This CDR3 is built from 14 residues. The germline gives CDR1 GTSNPN, CDR2 SVGIG (reference sequence). The CDR3 DNA follows: TGTGCCTGGAGTTGGGGCGGAAATAATTCCCCCCTCCACTTT. It translates to CAWSWGGNNSPLHF.

Comment on this clone: Other DNA variants within this sample encode the same CDR3. The chain uses TRBV7-2 and TRBJ2-7; D gene ambiguous. The germline V and J ends were trimmed by 5 bases and 2 bases, with 13 bases remaining between them. CDR3 size: 14 residues. In germline, CDR1 is SGHTA, CDR2 FQGNSA. The DNA for the CDR3 is TGTGCCAGCAGCCCGTTGCAAGCGCCCTACGAGCAGTACTTC. This encodes CASSPLQAPYEQYF.

The V call is TRBV18, the J call TRBJ2-7; the match to TRBD1 covers 8 bases. Germline-derived CDR1 and CDR2 are KGHSH and LQKENI. The junction had 6 bases not matched to a gene; V was cut back by 3 bases and J by 2 bases. The length of the CDR3 is 15 residues. The CDR3 loop is CASSPPTGGPYEQYF. Here the CDR3 DNA reads TGTGCCAGCTCACCTCCCACAGGGGGACCCTACGAGCAGTACTTC.

This clone was seen once. The chain is built from TRBV19 and TRBJ1-1; no reliable D call. Trimming cost V 1 base and J 0 bases, with 9 bases left between them. Germline CDR1 is LNHDA and CDR2 is SQIVND (reference sequence). The CDR3 loop spans 15 amino acids. CDR3 sequence (DNA): TGTGCCAGTAGTATAGGCGGGTCCCTGAACACTGAAGCTTTCTTT. Its protein is CASSIGGSLNTEAFF.

The chain joins TRBV6-1 to TRBJ1-5; D call uncertain. In germline, CDR1 is MNHNS, CDR2 SASEGT. Trimming removed 6 bases from V and 0 bases from J, with 9 bases in between. CDR3 size: 14 residues. The CDR3 spells CASRGGLSNQPQHF. CDR3 nucleotide sequence: TGTGCCAGCAGAGGAGGCCTTAGCAATCAGCCCCAGCATTTT.

The J gene is TRBJ2-4, the V gene TRBV2; 7 nucleotides align to TRBD2. The trim removed 2 bases at V and 4 bases at J, leaving 5 bases unmatched. Germline lookup yields CDR1 SNHLY and CDR2 FYNNEI. The CDR3 loop spans 15 amino acids. CDR3 amino acids: CASSESGVGKNIQYF. The CDR3 nucleotides read TGTGCCAGCAGTGAAAGCGGGGTTGGAAAAAACATTCAGTACTTC. The variable domain in full, completed from reference TRBV2 and TRBJ2-4, reads EPEVTQTPSHQVTQMGQEVILRCVPISNHLYFYWYRQILGQKVEFLVSFYNNEISEKSEIFDDQFSVERPDGSNFTLKIRSTKLEDSAMYFCASSESGVGKNIQYFGAGTRLSVL.

The V and J genes are TRBV7-9 and TRBJ1-5, with a tentative D call TRBD1 (5 bases). The CDR3 runs 15 residues. The V end was cut by 1 base, the J end by 3 bases, with 10 bases between. CDR1 and CDR2 from the germline V gene are SEHNR and FQNEAQ (reference sequence). Here the CDR3 reads CASSLGAGNNQPQHF. DNA for the CDR3: TGTGCCAGCAGCTTAGGAGCAGGGAACAATCAGCCCCAGCATTTT.